A selection of T cell receptor beta chains follows, all from one sample in a study of T cell responses to AZD1222 COVID-19 vaccine. Generated by immunoSEQ multiplex PCR, the TCRdb table keeps only in-frame clones and is missing some. The sample lists 77,000 or so clones, about nine tenths occurring once. This specimen was peripheral blood, taken 28 days after the second AZD1222 dose. Receptors were obtained from an adult who received the AZD1222 COVID-19 vaccine. Each CDR3 is given with its conserved first and last residue. The D gene is left open where the match is weak. Size is stated for part of the rows, as once, few or many counts, or as a class when the clone is expanded.

J | size | D | V | DNA | CDR3
TRBJ1-2 | - | - | TRBV29-1 | TGCAGCGTTCGGCCTGCTAACTATGGCTACACCTTC | CSVRPANYGYTF
TRBJ2-3 | - | - | TRBV20-1 | TGCAGTGCTAGTCGGGAAGATACGCAGTATTTT | CSASREDTQYF
TRBJ2-7 | - | - | TRBV27 | TGTGCCAGCTCCGGGGACTCCTACGAGCAGTACTTC | CASSGDSYEQYF
TRBJ1-3 | once | - | TRBV19 | TGTGCCACCCAAGACTCTGGAAACACCATATATTTT | CATQDSGNTIYF
TRBJ2-2 | - | TRBD1 | TRBV10-3 | TGTGCCATCAGGGGGGACAGGGAGGCCGGGGAGCTGTTTTTT | CAIRGDREAGELFF
TRBJ1-2 | - | - | TRBV6-5 | TGTGCCAGCAGTCCGGGGGCTAACTATGGCTACACCTTC | CASSPGANYGYTF
TRBJ2-7 | - | - | TRBV18 | TGTGCCAGCTCACCACAACAGAACTCCTACGAGCAGTACTTC | CASSPQQNSYEQYF
TRBJ1-1 | - | - | TRBV19 | TGTGCCAGTAGTATAGTAACGACACTATACACTGAAGCTTTCTTT | CASSIVTTLYTEAFF
TRBJ2-6 | once | - | TRBV19 | TGTGCCAGTAGTATCCGAACGGAAGCTTCTGGGGCCAACGTCCTGACTTTC | CASSIRTEASGANVLTF
TRBJ1-2 | - | - | TRBV30 | TGTGCCTGGAGTGTTTATGAGGCCCACTATGGCTACACCTTC | CAWSVYEAHYGYTF
TRBJ2-7 | - | - | TRBV29-1 | TGCAGCGAATCAGGGTTCCACGAGCAGTACTTC | CSESGFHEQYF
TRBJ1-2 | - | - | TRBV6-1 | TGTGCCAGCAGTGAAGCCCCGGGAAGCCACTATGGCTACACCTTC | CASSEAPGSHYGYTF
TRBJ2-1 | - | TRBD2 | TRBV28 | TGTGCCAGCAGTTTTCTAGCGGGGGGGCTATCTGATGAGCAGTTCTTC | CASSFLAGGLSDEQFF
TRBJ1-6 | - | - | TRBV30 | TGTGCCTGGGGGGACACAGGTAATTCACCCCTCCACTTT | CAWGDTGNSPLHF
TRBJ2-7 | - | - | TRBV20-1 | TGCAGTGCTAGTGGAGAGTCCCCATACGAGCAGTACTTC | CSASGESPYEQYF
TRBJ1-5 | - | - | TRBV19 | TGTGCCAGTAGCCGAGCCGGGGGCGATCAGCCCCAGCATTTT | CASSRAGGDQPQHF
TRBJ1-1 | - | - | TRBV29-1 | TGCAGCGTCAGGGTCTTCGGGGGAAATGTGAACACTGAAGCTTTCTTT | CSVRVFGGNVNTEAFF
TRBJ2-3 | - | TRBD2 | TRBV4-1 | TGCGCCAGCAGCCAAGAGGCGGGGGGGCTGAAAGATACGCAGTATTTT | CASSQEAGGLKDTQYF
TRBJ1-5 | - | TRBD1 | TRBV18 | TGTGCCAGCTCACCCGGACAGGGTCAGCCCCAGCATTTT | CASSPGQGQPQHF
TRBJ1-4 | - | - | TRBV5-5 | TGTGCCAGCAGCTTGGGCGGGAATGATGAAAAACTGTTTTTT | CASSLGGNDEKLFF